The present T cell receptor (beta chain) was sequenced within a study of T cells in Graves' hyperthyroidism and ophthalmopathy. The CDR3 has 12 amino acids. Germline loops: CDR1 SGHTA, CDR2 FQGNSA. The ends were cut back, 8 bases at V and 3 bases at J, with 11 bases in the middle. The source material, RNA transcripts, was used to amplify TCR beta CDR3 regions. Researchers ran a first-round RT-PCR on the TCR CDR3 using the HTBI primer set. TCRdb called the multiplex PCR reads again in MiXCR, with one record for every CDR3 protein. The sample has about 300,000 distinct CDR3 sequences; around a quarter are singletons. Hyperthyroidism in the patients, aged 18 to 65, was newly diagnosed and under 2 months in duration. The diagnostic basis comprised clinical symptoms, serum thyroxine and TRAb, thyroid ultrasound and orbital computed tomography. This clonotype was recorded at least ten times.

This sequence joins TRBV7-2 and TRBJ2-7; tentative D call: TRBD2 (6 bases). Material for sequencing was blood. This TCR was recovered from a man between 40 and 49 years old with Graves' hyperthyroidism that later progressed to Graves' ophthalmopathy. CDR3 in amino acids: CASGGLFYEQYF. DNA for the CDR3: TGTGCCAGCGGCGGACTATTCTACGAGCAGTACTTC. Looking up the rest from reference TRBV7-2 and TRBJ2-7 gives the full variable domain: GAGVSQSPSNKVTEKGKDVELRCDPISGHTALYWYRQSLGQGLEFLIYFQGNSAPDKSGLPSDRFSAERTGGSVSTLTIQRTQQEDSAVYLCASGGLFYEQYFGPGTRLTVT.